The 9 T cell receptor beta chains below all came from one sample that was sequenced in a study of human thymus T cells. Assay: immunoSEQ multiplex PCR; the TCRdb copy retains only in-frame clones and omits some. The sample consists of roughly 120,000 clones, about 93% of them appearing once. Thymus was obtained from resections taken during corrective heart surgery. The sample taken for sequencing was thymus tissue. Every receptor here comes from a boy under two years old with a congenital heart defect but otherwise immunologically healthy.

Written as DNA, the CDR3 is TGTGCCAGCAGTGAAGGGGGGTTTGGGCAGGGCTACGAGCAGTACTTC. As protein: CASSEGGFGQGYEQYF. The J gene is TRBJ2-7, the V gene TRBV6-1; D is possibly TRBD1 or TRBD2 (5 bases each). The CDR3 is 16 amino acids. Trimming took off 1 base at V and 3 bases at J, with 16 bases between the two ends. CDR1 MNHNS and CDR2 SASEGT come from the germline V gene.

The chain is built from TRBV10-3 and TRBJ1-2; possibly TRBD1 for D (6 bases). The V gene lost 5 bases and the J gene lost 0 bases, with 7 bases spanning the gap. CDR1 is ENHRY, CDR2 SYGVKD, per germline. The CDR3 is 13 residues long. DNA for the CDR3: TGTGCCATCAGTCCAGGGGCTAACTATGGCTACACCTTC. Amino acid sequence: CAISPGANYGYTF.

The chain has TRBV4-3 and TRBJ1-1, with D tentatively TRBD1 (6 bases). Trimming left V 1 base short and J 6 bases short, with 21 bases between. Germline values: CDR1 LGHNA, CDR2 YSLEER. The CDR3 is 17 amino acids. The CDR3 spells CASSQGENREGYAEAFF. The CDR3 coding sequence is TGCGCCAGCAGCCAAGGAGAGAACAGGGAGGGTTATGCTGAAGCTTTCTTT.

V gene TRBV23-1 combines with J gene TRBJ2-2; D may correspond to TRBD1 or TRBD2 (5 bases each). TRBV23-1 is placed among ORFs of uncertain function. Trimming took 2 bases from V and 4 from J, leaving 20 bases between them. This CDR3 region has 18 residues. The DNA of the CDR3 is TGCGCCAGCAGTCAAGCCCTCAGGGAGAACCTTATCACCGGGGAGCTGTTTTTT. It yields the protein CASSQALRENLITGELFF.

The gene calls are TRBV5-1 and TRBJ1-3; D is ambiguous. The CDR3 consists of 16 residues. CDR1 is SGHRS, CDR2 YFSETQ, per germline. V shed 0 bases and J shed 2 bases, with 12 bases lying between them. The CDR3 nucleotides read TGCGCCAGCAGCTTGGCCCCCCCGGGAACTGGAAACACCATATATTTT. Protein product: CASSLAPPGTGNTIYF.

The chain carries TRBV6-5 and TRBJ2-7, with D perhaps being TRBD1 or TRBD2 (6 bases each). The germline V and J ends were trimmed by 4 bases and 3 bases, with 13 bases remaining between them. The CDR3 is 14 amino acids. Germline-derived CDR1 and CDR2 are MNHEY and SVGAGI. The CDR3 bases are TGTGCCAGCAGTTCTCGAGGGGGGAACTACGAGCAGTACTTC. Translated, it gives CASSSRGGNYEQYF.

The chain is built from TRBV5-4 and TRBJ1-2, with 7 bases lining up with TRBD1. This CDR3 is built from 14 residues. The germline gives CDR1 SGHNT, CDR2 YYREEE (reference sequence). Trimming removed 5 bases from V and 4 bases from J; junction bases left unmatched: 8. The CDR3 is CASRSRQGAYGYTF. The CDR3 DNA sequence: TGTGCCAGCAGGTCCAGACAGGGAGCCTATGGCTACACCTTC.

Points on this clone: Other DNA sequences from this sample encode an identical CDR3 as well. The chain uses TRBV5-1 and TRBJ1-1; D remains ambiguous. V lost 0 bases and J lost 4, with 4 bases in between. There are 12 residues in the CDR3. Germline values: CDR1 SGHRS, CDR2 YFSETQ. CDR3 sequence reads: CASSLVGTEAFF. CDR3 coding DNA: TGCGCCAGCAGCTTGGTGGGCACTGAAGCTTTCTTT.

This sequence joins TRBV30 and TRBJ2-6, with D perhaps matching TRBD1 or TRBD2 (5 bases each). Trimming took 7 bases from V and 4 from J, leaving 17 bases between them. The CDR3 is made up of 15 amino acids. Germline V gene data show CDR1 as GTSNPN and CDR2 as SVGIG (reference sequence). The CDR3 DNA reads TGTGCCTCCCCCCGTGGGGGAGCCGGGGCCAACGTCCTGACTTTC. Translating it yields CASPRGGAGANVLTF.